This entry lists 27 T cell receptor beta chains sequenced from one sample in a study of blood T cell repertoires in COVID-19. TCRdb's table, derived via immunoSEQ multiplex PCR, lists solely in-frame clones and lacks some. The table lists fewer than 150,000 clones, about four fifths of them singletons. Sequenced sample: peripheral blood. These receptors were collected from a human donor in a cohort sampled during active COVID-19.

The table lists this clone with a count of one. The V gene is TRBV7-3, the J gene TRBJ2-1; 13 bases map to TRBD2. Per the germline V gene, CDR1 is SGHTA and CDR2 is FQGTGA. Trimming cost V 5 bases and J 8 bases; bases outside gene matches: 12. CDR3 length: 17 residues. As DNA, the CDR3 is TGTGCCAGCAGCCCAGTAGTACTAGCGGGGGGGATTGATGAGCAGTTCTTC. Translated: CASSPVVLAGGIDEQFF.

V and J are TRBV11-2 and TRBJ2-5; 7 bases are shared with TRBD2. CDR3 length equals 15 residues. The ends lost 1 base at V and 2 bases at J; junction bases unmatched: 4. Germline CDR1 and CDR2: SGHAT and FQNNGV. As DNA, the CDR3 is TGTGCCAGCAGCTTAGCGGGCGGGGGACAAGAGACCCAGTACTTC. It codes for CASSLAGGGQETQYF.

The chain uses TRBV20-1 and TRBJ1-1, with 11 bases lining up with TRBD1. The CDR3 loop spans 14 amino acids. Germline loops: CDR1 DFQATT, CDR2 SNEGSKA (reference sequence). The J segment lost 4 bases and the V segment lost 3 bases, leaving 4 bases of the junction unmatched. Here the CDR3 DNA reads TGCAGTGCTAGTCTTGGGACAGGGGGCACTGAAGCTTTCTTT. As protein: CSASLGTGGTEAFF.

Note on this clone: At the DNA level, this CDR3 is encoded by other sequences in the same sample as well. The chain couples TRBV12-3 or TRBV12-4 to TRBJ1-2, with D possibly being TRBD1 (6 bases). The CDR3 runs to 12 residues. The V gene lost 3 bases and the J gene lost 8 bases, with 10 bases spanning the gap. CDR3 DNA: TGTGCCAGCAGTTTTGGCAGGGGCGGCTACACCTTC. It specifies CASSFGRGGYTF.

This rearrangement joins TRBV14 to TRBJ1-4; no clear D. The V gene lost 0 bases and the J gene lost 8 bases, with 7 bases spanning the gap. In germline, CDR1 is SGHDN, CDR2 FVKESK. The CDR3 has 13 amino acids. The CDR3 region is CASSQDYGEKLFF. The CDR3 region has the DNA TGTGCCAGCAGCCAAGATTATGGCGAAAAACTGTTTTTT.

This chain uses TRBV9 with TRBJ1-1, with TRBD1 matching over 7 bases. Germline loops: CDR1 SGDLS, CDR2 YYNGEE. With 0 bases clipped from V and 2 bases from J, the junction kept 4 bases outside the gene matches. The CDR3 has 15 residues. The CDR3 spells CASSVVGQANTEAFF. The CDR3 DNA reads as TGTGCCAGCAGCGTAGTAGGACAGGCCAACACTGAAGCTTTCTTT.

The chain employs TRBV6-2 or TRBV6-3 and TRBJ2-3, with 13 bases aligning to TRBD2. The J segment lost 7 bases and the V segment lost 2 bases, leaving 6 bases of the junction unmatched. The CDR3 extends over 16 amino acids. Germline V gene sequence: CDR1 MNHEY, CDR2 SVGEGT. The CDR3 loop reads CASSYPGTSGVNTQYF. Written as DNA, the CDR3 is TGTGCCAGCAGTTACCCTGGGACTAGCGGGGTGAATACGCAGTATTTT.

This chain uses TRBV29-1 with TRBJ2-1, with 11 bases aligning to TRBD1. In germline, CDR1 is SQVTM, CDR2 ANQGSEA. CDR3 size: 13 residues. The junction had 8 bases not matched to a gene; V was cut back by 7 bases and J by 9 bases. The CDR3 sequence: CSGGGTGGREQFF. The CDR3, as DNA: TGCAGCGGAGGGGGGACAGGGGGACGTGAGCAGTTCTTC.

This chain joins TRBV27 and TRBJ2-7, with D possibly matching TRBD1 (5 bases). Germline V gives CDR1 MNHEY, CDR2 SMNVEV (reference sequence). The CDR3 extends over 14 amino acids. V lost 2 bases, J lost 4 bases, and 12 bases lay in between. The CDR3 reads CASSLRQGVYEQYF. The CDR3 DNA reads TGTGCCAGCAGTTTAAGGCAGGGCGTGTACGAGCAGTACTTC.

The gene calls are TRBV5-1 and TRBJ2-1; 7 bases agree with TRBD2. CDR1 and CDR2 (germline): SGHRS, YFSETQ. The length of the CDR3 is 14 residues. V trimming: 3 bases; J trimming: 3 bases; junction bases outside the gene matches: 3. The CDR3 loop reads CASSSGTNYNEQFF. CDR3 coding DNA: TGCGCCAGCAGCTCCGGGACTAACTACAATGAGCAGTTCTTC.

The genes are TRBV2 and TRBJ2-1; 10 positions match TRBD2. The CDR3 sequence is 16 residues long. Unmatched junction bases numbered 9, after V lost 6 bases and J lost 4 bases. Germline values: CDR1 SNHLY, CDR2 FYNNEI. In DNA form, the CDR3 reads TGTGCCAGCAGACTCCGTGTAGCGGGGGGATACAATGAGCAGTTCTTC. Protein product: CASRLRVAGGYNEQFF.

This clone was seen a few times. This chain joins TRBV4-2 and TRBJ1-3, with TRBD1 as a possible D gene (6 bases). The germline CDR1 and CDR2 sequences are LGHNA and YNFKEQ. The CDR3 sequence is 17 residues long. V lost 5 bases and J lost 12, with 29 bases in between. For the CDR3, the DNA is TGTGCCAGCAGCTCAACTTTTAAAGGGGACAATATCCTCTTCATATATTTT. It translates to CASSSTFKGDNILFIYF.

The chain uses TRBV4-3 and TRBJ2-6; D is unresolved. The CDR3 contains 15 residues. Germline assignment: CDR1 LGHNA and CDR2 YSLEER. V lost 6 bases to trimming and J lost 2 bases, with 11 bases between them. DNA for the CDR3: TGCGCCAGCAGTTCCATAGTAGCTGGGGCCAACGTCCTGACTTTC. Translated, it gives CASSSIVAGANVLTF.

This chain uses TRBV6-6 with TRBJ1-2; D is undetermined. The germline CDR1 and CDR2 sequences are MNHNY and SVGAGI (reference sequence). The CDR3 loop spans 12 amino acids. V was shortened by 0 bases and J by 7 bases, with 6 bases between the two germline ends. This CDR3 reads CASSYSFSGYTF. CDR3 bases: TGTGCCAGCAGTTACTCTTTCTCTGGCTACACCTTC.

The V gene is TRBV24-1, the J gene TRBJ2-7; TRBD2 aligns across 7 bases. Per germline, CDR1 KGHDR and CDR2 SFDVKD. The V gene end was trimmed by 2 bases and the J gene end by 5 bases; junction bases not matched to a gene: 2. This CDR3 has 13 residues. The CDR3, as DNA: TGTGCCACCAGTGATTCAAGCGGGGACGAGCAGTACTTC. Residues: CATSDSSGDEQYF.

The chain has TRBV5-4 and TRBJ2-3; TRBD1 might be the D (5 bases). Germline V gene lookup returns CDR1 SGHNT and CDR2 YYREEE (reference sequence). V lost 1 base and J 3 bases, leaving 18 bases between the germline ends. The CDR3 covers 17 residues. Here the CDR3 reads CASSLKGYPLRTDTQYF. CDR3 coding DNA: TGTGCCAGCAGCTTGAAGGGGTACCCCCTACGAACAGATACGCAGTATTTT.

The gene calls are TRBV11-3 and TRBJ2-7; possible D gene TRBD1, 6 bases. This CDR3 contains 14 residues. Trimming pared 1 base from V and 4 bases from J, leaving 11 bases between. Germline CDR1 is SGHNT and CDR2 is YENEEA. The CDR3 protein is CASSLGRGAYEQYF. CDR3 DNA: TGTGCCAGCAGCTTAGGCAGGGGAGCGTACGAGCAGTACTTC.

This chain connects TRBV27 to TRBJ1-2; TRBD1 matches 7 bases. CDR1 and CDR2 (germline): MNHEY, SMNVEV (reference sequence). J was trimmed by 6 bases and V by 5 bases; bases with no gene match: 9. This CDR3 comprises 14 residues. The CDR3 nucleotides read TGTGCCAGCAGTCCCAGGGGGAATAGGGATGGCTACACCTTC. It translates to CASSPRGNRDGYTF.

This chain links TRBV5-4 with TRBJ1-3, with 8 bases fitting TRBD1. V gave up 4 bases and J gave up 7 bases; unmatched junction bases: 13. This CDR3 comprises 16 residues. CDR1 and CDR2 from the germline V gene are SGHNT and YYREEE (reference sequence). The CDR3: CASSHRGAGGANTIYF. The CDR3 DNA follows: TGTGCCAGCAGCCACCGGGGGGCAGGGGGCGCGAACACCATATATTTT.

Here the CDR3 reads CATSLGPEAFF. The CDR3 nucleotides are TGTGCCACCAGCCTAGGCCCTGAAGCTTTCTTT. The chain has TRBV15 and TRBJ1-1, with unresolved D. V lost 5 bases and J 6 bases, leaving 7 bases between the germline ends. CDR1 LNHNV and CDR2 YYDKDF come from the germline V gene (reference sequence). This CDR3 contains 11 residues. Full variable domain (rest looked up from reference TRBV15 and TRBJ1-1): DAMVIQNPRYQVTQFGKPVTLSCSQTLNHNVMYWYQQKSSQAPKLLFHYYDKDFNNEADTPDNFQSRRPNTSFCFLDIRSPGLGDTAMYLCATSLGPEAFFGQGTRLTVV.

The chain recombines TRBV5-8 with TRBJ2-5; a possible D gene is TRBD2 (5 bases). This CDR3 region has 13 residues. Germline CDR1 reads SGHTS; CDR2 reads YDEGEE. V was cut by 4 bases and J by 9 bases, with 16 bases left in between. The DNA of the CDR3 is TGTGCCAGCAGCCCGTTCGGGGATGGGCCCCAGTACTTC. Translating gives CASSPFGDGPQYF.

The chain combines TRBV2 with TRBJ2-7, with TRBD1 as a possible D gene (5 bases). The CDR3 has 16 residues. Germline CDR1 is SNHLY and CDR2 is FYNNEI. Trimming shortened V by 7 bases and J by 1 base, and 20 bases separated the two germline ends. CDR3 protein: CASTGREGVRSYEQYF. The CDR3, as DNA: TGTGCCAGCACGGGCAGGGAAGGCGTAAGGTCCTACGAGCAGTACTTC.

V gene TRBV30 combines with J gene TRBJ1-5, with D possibly matching TRBD1 (5 bases). The CDR3 is made up of 16 amino acids. V shed 5 bases and J shed 4 bases, with 21 bases lying between them. Germline values: CDR1 GTSNPN, CDR2 SVGIG (reference sequence). The CDR3 loop is CAWGPSGTFGNQPQHF. The CDR3 coding sequence is TGTGCCTGGGGACCGTCCGGGACTTTCGGGAATCAGCCCCAGCATTTT.

The chain has TRBV5-1 and TRBJ2-2; tentatively, D is TRBD2 (6 bases). The CDR3 is made up of 16 amino acids. Trimming cost V 4 bases and J 6 bases, with 19 bases left between them. Germline assignment: CDR1 SGHRS and CDR2 YFSETQ. The CDR3 reads CASSPDGGFAAGELFF. The CDR3 DNA reads TGCGCCAGCAGCCCTGATGGGGGGTTCGCGGCCGGGGAGCTGTTTTTT. The full variable domain, completed using reference TRBV5-1 and TRBJ2-2, is KAGVTQTPRYLIKTRGQQVTLSCSPISGHRSVSWYQQTPGQGLQFLFEYFSETQRNKGNFPGRFSGRQFSNSRSEMNVSTLELGDSALYLCASSPDGGFAAGELFFGEGSRLTVL.

This clone was picked up a small number of times. The chain has TRBV5-1 and TRBJ1-1; TRBD1 might be the D (5 bases). V lost 4 bases, J lost 10 bases, and 20 bases lay in between. The CDR3 is made up of 14 amino acids. Germline V CDR1 and CDR2: SGHRS, YFSETQ. As DNA, the CDR3 is TGCGCCAGCAGCCCACGACAGAACCGTCCTATAGCTTTCTTT. It translates to CASSPRQNRPIAFF.

The sample holds a few counts of this clone. The rearrangement links TRBV9 to TRBJ1-2; D remains ambiguous. This CDR3 has 16 residues. The germline V gene encodes CDR1 SGDLS and CDR2 YYNGEE. Between the trimmed V and J ends, which lost 1 base and 0 bases, there was a span of 13 bases. CDR3 bases: TGTGCCAGCAGCGTAAGTCCTCCTCCAGCTAACTATGGCTACACCTTC. As protein: CASSVSPPPANYGYTF.

V is TRBV6-5 and J is TRBJ1-3; 7 nucleotides align to TRBD1. V trimming: 2 bases; J trimming: 4 bases; junction bases outside the gene matches: 5. Germline V gives CDR1 MNHEY, CDR2 SVGAGI. The CDR3 is 15 amino acids. The CDR3 region is CASSYRGQQGNTIYF. As DNA, the CDR3 is TGTGCCAGCAGTTACCGGGGACAGCAAGGAAACACCATATATTTT.